Sequencing of this T cell receptor (beta chain) was carried out in a study of OX40 agonist ivuxolimab in advanced cancers. CDR1 is SGHNT, CDR2 YYREEE, per germline (reference sequence). This CDR3 has 16 residues. V gave up 4 bases and J gave up 3 bases; unmatched junction bases: 8. Clones were read by immunoSEQ multiplex PCR, and TCRdb kept only the in-frame ones, dropping some. In the table there are just under 65,000 clones, about 89% of which are singletons. The clonotype comes from an adult with an advanced solid tumor such as melanoma, head and neck, liver or kidney cancer. This chain links TRBV5-4 with TRBJ1-5, with TRBD1 matching over 9 bases. Sequences were derived from CD4+ or CD8+ T cells sorted from blood, sampled in a trial of the OX40 agonist ivuxolimab. The CDR3 sequence is CASSAKGQGHNQPQHF. Here the CDR3 DNA reads TGTGCCAGCAGCGCCAAGGGACAGGGTCACAATCAGCCCCAGCATTTT.